What follows are 21 T cell receptor beta chains derived from one specimen sequenced in a study of T cell repertoires in cytomegalovirus infection. TCRdb re-derived calls from the reads in MiXCR, one entry per CDR3 protein. The repertoire has 550,000 to 850,000 distinct CDR3 sequences, around a third of them found once; the top ten carry 18%. Their recognized antigens are unknown. This material consisted of cultured PBMCs, taken from culture after CMV antigen stimulation. Receptors were obtained from a human donor in good health (CMV status not recorded). Some clones in this sample may be carry-over from other donors' samples.

Only a few counts were recorded for this clonotype. The rearrangement uses TRBV11-2 and TRBJ2-7; D call uncertain. Germline V gene lookup returns CDR1 SGHAT and CDR2 FQNNGV. Between the trimmed V and J ends, which lost 5 bases and 2 bases, there was a span of 16 bases. The CDR3 sequence is 15 residues long. DNA of the CDR3: TGTGCCAGCAGCGGGGATATAGGTACAGCCTACGAGCAGTACTTC. Residues: CASSGDIGTAYEQYF.

There are a few counts of this clonotype. The chain uses TRBV7-6 and TRBJ2-5, with D perhaps TRBD2 (6 bases). Germline assignment: CDR1 SGHVS and CDR2 FNYEAQ. The CDR3 covers 16 residues. Deletions cut 5 bases from V and 0 bases from J, with 16 bases between. The CDR3 sequence: CASSRRRREHQETQYF. The CDR3 nucleotides read TGTGCCAGCAGCCGCCGGAGGAGGGAACACCAAGAGACCCAGTACTTC. Looking up the rest from reference TRBV7-6 and TRBJ2-5 gives the full variable domain: GAGVSQSPRYKVTKRGQDVALRCDPISGHVSLYWYRQALGQGPEFLTYFNYEAQQDKSGLPNDRFSAERPEGSISTLTIQRTEQRDSAMYRCASSRRRREHQETQYFGPGTRLLVL.

The chain is built from TRBV4-3 and TRBJ2-5, with D possibly being TRBD1 (6 bases). The CDR3 consists of 14 residues. Germline assignment: CDR1 LGHNA and CDR2 YSLEER. Trimming took 4 bases from V and 5 from J, leaving 14 bases between them. This chain's CDR3 is CASSPKPGAETQYF. The CDR3 coding sequence is TGCGCCAGCAGCCCAAAGCCAGGGGCGGAGACCCAGTACTTC.

In its sample, this clonotype was seen a few times. The chain is built from TRBV11-2 and TRBJ2-3, with D perhaps TRBD1 (6 bases). The CDR3 runs 17 residues. Trimming took 4 bases from V and 3 from J, leaving 20 bases between them. Germline V gene sequence: CDR1 SGHAT, CDR2 FQNNGV. DNA of the CDR3: TGTGCCAGCAGCTGGCCCACTGGCAGGGGACGGACAGATACGCAGTATTTT. Amino acid sequence: CASSWPTGRGRTDTQYF.

The chain joins TRBV28 to TRBJ2-7, with D perhaps matching TRBD1 (6 bases). V lost 6 bases, J lost 0 bases, and 21 bases lay in between. Germline loops: CDR1 MDHEN, CDR2 SYDVKM. The CDR3 totals 17 residues. DNA for the CDR3: TGTGCCAGCAGCCCCGATGAGGACAGCGAAGCCTCCTACGAGCAGTACTTC. Its translation: CASSPDEDSEASYEQYF.

This clonotype was seen a handful of times. The chain couples TRBV19 to TRBJ1-5, with no clear D. The CDR3 has 14 amino acids. The germline gives CDR1 LNHDA, CDR2 SQIVND (reference sequence). With 1 base removed from V and 4 bases from J, the gap between germline ends came to 8 bases. CDR3 region: CASSIGTPNQPQHF. DNA of the CDR3: TGTGCCAGTAGTATAGGGACTCCGAATCAGCCCCAGCATTTT.

The rearrangement uses TRBV29-1 and TRBJ2-7, with 12 bases that match TRBD1. The CDR3 length is 13 residues. From germline, CDR1 is SQVTM and CDR2 ANQGSEA. Losses at the gene ends were 7 bases for V and 4 bases for J; bases not matched to a gene: 5. This CDR3 reads CSGGTGGIYEQYF. The CDR3 coding sequence is TGCAGCGGAGGGACAGGGGGCATTTACGAGCAGTACTTC.

This clonotype was picked up a small number of times. The V gene is TRBV7-9, the J gene TRBJ2-1; 9 bases are a match to TRBD2. The junction had 7 bases not matched to a gene; V was cut back by 2 bases and J by 8 bases. CDR1 is SEHNR and CDR2 is FQNEAQ in the germline V gene (reference sequence). This CDR3 is built from 15 residues. DNA of the CDR3: TGTGCCAGCAGCTTATATGCGGGGGGGTTTGATGAGCAGTTCTTC. As protein: CASSLYAGGFDEQFF.

This chain links TRBV7-6 with TRBJ2-5; D remains unclear. The CDR3 totals 13 residues. V shed 6 bases and J shed 1 base, with 9 bases lying between them. The germline gives CDR1 SGHVS, CDR2 FNYEAQ. The CDR3 here is CASSSTFQETQYF. The DNA of the CDR3 is TGTGCCAGCAGTTCGACATTCCAAGAGACCCAGTACTTC.

The rearrangement links TRBV27 to TRBJ2-7; 7 bases agree with TRBD2. The CDR3 loop spans 13 amino acids. V was clipped by 5 bases and J by 2 bases; unmatched bases: 3. Germline values: CDR1 MNHEY, CDR2 SMNVEV (reference sequence). CDR3 nucleotide sequence: TGTGCCAGCAGTCCGACTAGCACCTACGAGCAGTACTTC. Protein: CASSPTSTYEQYF.

This clonotype was observed a few times. The V gene is TRBV11-2, the J gene TRBJ2-3; TRBD2 matches at 8 bases. The CDR3 length is 17 residues. J gave up 0 bases and V 5 bases, and 10 bases lay outside the gene matches. CDR1 and CDR2 (germline): SGHAT, FQNNGV. The CDR3 DNA is TGTGCCAGCAGCAACCCGAAATTAGCGGGAAGCACAGATACGCAGTATTTT. Protein: CASSNPKLAGSTDTQYF.

This clonotype has more than one count but fewer than ten. J is TRBJ2-3 and V is TRBV7-9, with TRBD1 as a possible D gene (6 bases). This CDR3 spans 19 amino acids. V lost 5 bases and J lost 2, with 26 bases in between. CDR1 is SEHNR, CDR2 FQNEAQ, per germline (reference sequence). The CDR3 here is CASSPRPGAPTHYTDTQYF. CDR3 coding DNA: TGTGCCAGCAGCCCTCGGCCAGGGGCACCTACTCATTACACAGATACGCAGTATTTT.

This chain connects TRBV6-1 to TRBJ1-1, with a possible D match to TRBD1 (5 bases). With 5 bases removed from V and 1 base from J, the gap between germline ends came to 11 bases. The CDR3 spans 14 residues. The germline gives CDR1 MNHNS, CDR2 SASEGT. The chain's CDR3 is CASSRAGGNTEAFF. CDR3 nucleotides: TGTGCCAGCAGTCGGGCCGGGGGGAACACTGAAGCTTTCTTT.

CDR3 residues: CASSPQGPDTQYF. The CDR3 DNA reads as TGTGCCAGCAGCCCCCAGGGCCCGGATACGCAGTATTTT. V gene TRBV7-9 combines with J gene TRBJ2-3; tentative D call: TRBD1 (5 bases). The CDR3 spans 13 residues. The germline V and J ends were trimmed by 5 bases and 6 bases, with 12 bases remaining between them. The germline gives CDR1 SEHNR, CDR2 FQNEAQ (reference sequence).

This clonotype showed up just once. The V and J genes are TRBV6-2 or TRBV6-3 and TRBJ2-1; 7 bases are a match to TRBD1. CDR1 is MNHEY and CDR2 is SVGEGT in the germline V gene. The CDR3 is 13 amino acids. Germline trimming cut 7 bases from V and 8 bases from J; bases unmatched to any gene: 8. CDR3 sequence (DNA): TGTGCCAGCACTAAGACAGGGTACGATGAGCAGTTCTTC. Translating gives CASTKTGYDEQFF.

This clonotype showed up just a few times. The genes are TRBV12-3 or TRBV12-4 and TRBJ2-1, with 11 nucleotides matching TRBD1. J was trimmed by 5 bases and V by 4 bases; bases with no gene match: 4. The CDR3 totals 15 residues. In DNA form, the CDR3 reads TGTGCCAGCAGTTCCCGGGACAGGGGGAACAATGAGCAGTTCTTC. As protein: CASSSRDRGNNEQFF.

V gene TRBV18 combines with J gene TRBJ1-5, with TRBD1 matching 10 bases. CDR1 and CDR2 from the germline V gene are KGHSH and LQKENI. The CDR3 covers 15 residues. The J segment lost 7 bases and the V segment lost 6 bases, leaving 9 bases of the junction unmatched. CDR3 DNA sequence: TGTGCCAGCTCGCCGGACAGGGGGACGGGGCAGCCCCAGCATTTT. Its translation is CASSPDRGTGQPQHF. Combining the CDR3 with reference TRBV18 and TRBJ1-5 gives the whole variable domain NAGVMQNPRHLVRRRGQEARLRCSPMKGHSHVYWYRQLPEEGLKFMVYLQKENIIDESGMPKERFSAEFPKEGPSILRIQQVVRGDSAAYFCASSPDRGTGQPQHFGDGTRLSIL.

This clonotype occurred a few times. V and J are TRBV4-2 and TRBJ2-7; tentative D call: TRBD2 (5 bases). The CDR3 extends over 13 amino acids. V lost 5 bases and J lost 8, with 16 bases in between. Germline V gene lookup returns CDR1 LGHNA and CDR2 YNFKEQ. This CDR3 is CASSVYSSLQQYF. The DNA of the CDR3 is TGTGCCAGCAGCGTCTACTCTAGCCTTCAGCAGTACTTC.

A few counts support this clonotype. The V call is TRBV12-3 or TRBV12-4, the J call TRBJ2-1; TRBD1 is a possible D gene (5 bases). The CDR3 contains 13 residues. Trimming cost V 6 bases and J 5 bases, with 11 bases left between them. CDR3 nucleotide sequence: TGTGCCAGCAGCCCGGACAACCACAATGAGCAGTTCTTC. Protein sequence: CASSPDNHNEQFF.

The chain carries TRBV7-8 and TRBJ2-5; D is unresolved. The germline V gene encodes CDR1 SGHVS and CDR2 FQNEAQ. The CDR3 runs to 14 residues. The V end was cut by 2 bases, the J end by 2 bases, with 9 bases between. The CDR3 sequence: CASSLLSQQETQYF. The CDR3 DNA sequence: TGTGCCAGCAGCTTACTGAGTCAGCAAGAGACCCAGTACTTC.

The CDR3 region has the DNA TGTGCCAGCAGACCAGGGACTAGCGGGAGTCGCACAGATACGCAGTATTTT. Translating gives CASRPGTSGSRTDTQYF. The chain links TRBV7-2 to TRBJ2-3; 14 bases match TRBD2. The CDR3 has 17 amino acids. Germline CDR1 and CDR2: SGHTA and FQGNSA. J lost 1 base, V lost 6 bases, and 6 bases had no gene match.